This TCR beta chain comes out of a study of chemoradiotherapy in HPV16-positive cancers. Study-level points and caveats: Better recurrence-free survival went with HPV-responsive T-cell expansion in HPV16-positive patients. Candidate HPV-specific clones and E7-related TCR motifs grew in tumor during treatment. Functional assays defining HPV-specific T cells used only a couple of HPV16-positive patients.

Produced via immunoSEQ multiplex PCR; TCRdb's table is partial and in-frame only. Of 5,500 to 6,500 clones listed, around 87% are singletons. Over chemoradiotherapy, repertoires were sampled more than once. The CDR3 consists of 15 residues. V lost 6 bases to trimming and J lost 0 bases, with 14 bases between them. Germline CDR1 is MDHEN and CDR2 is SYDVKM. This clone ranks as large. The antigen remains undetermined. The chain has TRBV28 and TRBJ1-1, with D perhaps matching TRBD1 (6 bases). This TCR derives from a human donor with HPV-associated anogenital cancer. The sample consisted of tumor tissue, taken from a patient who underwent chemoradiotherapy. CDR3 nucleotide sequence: TGTGCCAGCAGCTGGACAGACTATTTGAACACTGAAGCTTTCTTT. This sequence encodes CASSWTDYLNTEAFF.